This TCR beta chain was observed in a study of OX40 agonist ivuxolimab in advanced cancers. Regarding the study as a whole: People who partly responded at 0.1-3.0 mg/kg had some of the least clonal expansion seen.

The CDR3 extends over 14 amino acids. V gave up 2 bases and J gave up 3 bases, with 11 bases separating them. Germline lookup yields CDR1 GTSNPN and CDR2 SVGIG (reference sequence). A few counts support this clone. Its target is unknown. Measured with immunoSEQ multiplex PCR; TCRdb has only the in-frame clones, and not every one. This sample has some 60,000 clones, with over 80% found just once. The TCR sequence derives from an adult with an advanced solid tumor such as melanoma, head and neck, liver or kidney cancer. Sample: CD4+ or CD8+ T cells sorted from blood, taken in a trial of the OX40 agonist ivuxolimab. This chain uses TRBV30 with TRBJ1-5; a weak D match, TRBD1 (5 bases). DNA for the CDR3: TGTGCCTGGAGTCCACGGGGCTACAATCAGCCCCAGCATTTT. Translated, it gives CAWSPRGYNQPQHF.